The TCR beta chain under discussion was sequenced for a study of shared clonotypes between healthy human individuals (dated by TCRdb to the early 2020s). For context, the study as a whole: The cohort comprised a couple of women and a few men aged 18 to 49 years. For each donor, three plates each were used for CD4 naive and CD4 memory, two plates were used for CD8 naive, and one plate was used for CD8 memory. The study deeply sequenced blood TCR repertoires of five healthy adults to estimate repertoire size and the extent of clonotype sharing between individuals. Libraries were prepared and TCR repertoires were sequenced by different laboratories using diverse techniques, in order to increase sequencing depth and limit assay-specific biases. Each donor's leukapheresis produced roughly between about 0.9 and 9.5 billion PBMCs. What the authors observed across the whole study: Compared with non-shared clonotypes, clonotypes shared by all four sorted-subset donors had higher generation probabilities. Naive subsets generally had larger estimated clonotype richness than memory subsets did. Pairwise subsampling indicated that sequencing depth was expected to affect the degree of clonotype sharing among donors. The small number of donors limited the genetic and exposure-history diversity represented. Only blood was sampled, and tissue TCR repertoires likely differ from those in blood. Even with the large sequencing depth, rarefaction of the sorted-subset datasets indicated that sequencing was incomplete. Sharing across several donors was observed for approximately 5% of naive CD4, under 4% of naive CD8, roughly 2.4% of memory CD4, and about 0.39% of memory CD8 clonotypes.

The donors were healthy, HIV-negative adults with no recently reported acute infections or vaccinations. Every donor was a Caucasian adult living in Nashville, Tennessee, USA. CD4+ T cells were enriched by magnetic negative selection; naive cells were then positively selected on CD45RA, and the negative fraction formed the memory subset. After blood collection by leukapheresis, PBMCs were isolated using Ficoll-Histopaque density gradient centrifugation and then cryopreserved in the vapor phase of liquid nitrogen. Purity and quantity of every magnetically sorted T cell population were checked by analytical flow cytometry. From each sorted fraction, genomic DNA was isolated and quantified by UV absorbance on a Nanodrop 2000c. TCR CDR3 regions were amplified from genomic DNA by multiplex PCR using the deep immunoSEQ assay. Extracted genomic DNA from each cell subset was spread evenly across all wells of several immunoSEQ 96-well plates, with each plate serving as a replicate. For sorted subsets, each replicate PCR was loaded with around 200 ng genomic DNA, equivalent to some 27,000 T cell genomes. The purified libraries were quantified using a Qubit 3.0 fluorometer, sized with a Bioanalyzer 2100, and then quantified again using the KAPA Library Quantification kit. Every immunoSEQ 96-well plate was sequenced on a separate single-read 150-cycle Illumina NextSeq 550 flow cell. The paper's processing steps were these. The immunoSEQ output contained only junctional sequences without quality scores, so filtering could not match that applied to full-length reads. To assign V/J genes and CDR3, sequences were annotated against IMGT germline references using PyIR, a Python wrapper for IgBLAST v1.9. Reads were removed for weak V/J assignments (E-value above 1e-6), missing CDR3, stop codons, out-of-frame junctions, or ambiguous translated residues. A V3J clonotype was defined by an identical inferred V gene, J gene, and CDR3 amino acid sequence. Percentage overlap between repertoires was calculated by dividing the number of shared unique clonotypes by the size of the smaller repertoire. Repertoire richness was assessed with RTK rarefaction, the Chao1 estimator, and Recon v2.1 estimates of unobserved clonotypes. Generation probabilities were computed with OLGA for all TCRbeta clonotypes obtained by the gDNA method from a few donors. Imported from immuneACCESS, the table was reduced by TCRdb to in-frame sequences with V and J called. These copies leave out some clones; in studies compared against another copy, an unresolved V gene accounts for under half, and the cause of the remainder is not known. The V and J calls and clone size come from that table; D and trimming were worked out from the DNA. This sample has fewer than 1.6 million clones in its table, and approximately 98.5% of those were observed once. About 0.34% of the sample rests with the top ten.

A note on this clone: Its antigen specificity is not known. No base quality information exists; no much larger clone differs at one position. The sample holds other DNA sequences that translate to the same CDR3.

This receptor was taken from a young man in good health. Source material: naive CD4+ T cells sorted from blood. This specimen's cell subset or site label, interpreted: CD45RA+ positively selected.

The encoded CDR3 is CASSPTLYNEQFF. The DNA is as follows: TGTGCCAGCAGCCCCACCCTGTACAATGAGCAGTTCTTC. The V gene is TRBV14 and the J gene is TRBJ2-1; confidence is insufficient to name the D gene. Sequences SGHDN (CDR1) and FVKESK (CDR2) are obtained from the germline V gene. The CDR3, cysteine through phenylalanine, is 13 amino acids long. Kept here is only the CDR3 DNA, which spans 39 bases and is read in frame from base 1. V drops 4 bases and J drops 4 bases, leaving 8 bases in between.